This T cell receptor (beta chain) was retrieved from a study of cytomegalovirus exposure and HLA in healthy donors. The primer mix had 60 Vbeta and 13 Jbeta primers. Measured with immunoSEQ multiplex PCR; TCRdb has only the in-frame clones, and not every one. The sample comprises roughly 100,000 clones, about three quarters of which are singletons, and around 5% rests with the top ten. The CDR3 loop spans 16 amino acids. The germline CDR1 and CDR2 sequences are MNHNY and SVGAGI (reference sequence). V was pared by 6 bases and J by 1 base, with 6 bases of the junction left unmatched. Whole-study findings and limits: Highly shared variants forming one cluster were likely a sequencing artifact.

Regarding this clone: What it binds is not known.

The clonotype comes from a woman under 30 in good health and CMV-seropositive. The sequencing sample was made of PBMCs. The chain couples TRBV6-6 to TRBJ2-2, with 9 nucleotides matching TRBD1. The CDR3 bases are TGTGCCAGCAGCCCGTTGGGACAGGGGAACACCGGGGAGCTGTTTTTT. Translated, it gives CASSPLGQGNTGELFF.